A single sample gave rise to the 4 T cell receptor beta chains below, sequenced in a study of vaccination and CD4 T cells after COVID-19. Regarding treatment: approximately 11-day PBMC culture with coronavirus spike peptide pools or control peptides (ViraFEST assay). According to the study, CD4+ T cells from the unexposed donor were gathered ahead of the COVID-19 pandemic (2011-2018). Their antigens remain unidentified. The Oncomine TCR Beta short-read assay sequenced DNA from cultured CD4+ T cells. A single record per CDR3 protein comes from TCRdb applying MiXCR to the PCR reads. Of 9,500 to 10,000 distinct CDR3 sequences listed, about 33% were seen once; the top ten hold more than 30%. Sequencing input: CD4+ T cells from blood, cultured in vitro. The origin of the receptors is a human donor in good health.

This clonotype was observed a handful of times. The chain has TRBV19 and TRBJ1-5; no firm D call. V lost 4 bases, J lost 3 bases, and 10 bases lay in between. The CDR3 totals 14 residues. Germline CDR1 is LNHDA and CDR2 is SQIVND (reference sequence). CDR3 in amino acids: CASSSRTVNQPQHF. The CDR3 coding sequence is TGTGCCAGTAGTAGTCGAACAGTCAATCAGCCCCAGCATTTT.

The chain couples TRBV6-5 to TRBJ1-2; tentatively, D is TRBD1 (6 bases). V lost 4 bases, J lost 4 bases, and 10 bases lay in between. The CDR3 extends over 13 amino acids. Germline loops: CDR1 MNHEY, CDR2 SVGAGI. Here the CDR3 DNA reads TGTGCCAGCAGTTCGGACAGCTTCTATGGCTACACCTTC. Its protein product is CASSSDSFYGYTF.

This clonotype was seen only a few times. V and J are TRBV5-8 and TRBJ1-1, with D possibly matching TRBD1 (5 bases). This CDR3 contains 16 residues. The germline V gene has CDR1 SGHTS and CDR2 YDEGEE. V dropped 5 bases and J dropped 0 bases, with 17 bases sitting between them. CDR3: CASSWGGLTLNTEAFF. The CDR3 DNA sequence: TGTGCCAGCAGTTGGGGGGGGTTGACTCTGAACACTGAAGCTTTCTTT.

The J gene is TRBJ1-1, the V gene TRBV29-1; TRBD1 aligns across 11 bases. Germline-derived CDR1 and CDR2 are SQVTM and ANQGSEA. V lost 6 bases, J lost 4 bases, and 10 bases stayed unmatched. This CDR3 region has 15 residues. The CDR3 protein is CSVARGQGAGTEAFF. The CDR3 nucleotides are TGCAGCGTCGCTCGAGGACAGGGGGCGGGCACTGAAGCTTTCTTT.